This TCR beta chain derives from a study of cytomegalovirus exposure and HLA in healthy donors. Study results and limitations: Earlier findings revealed that most TCR beta V segments proved productive either about 87% or about 30% of the time. V- and J-gene trimming in TCR beta was tied to a missense DCLRE1C variant by an analysis performed later. Presence/absence analyses rested on an assumption that sequencing depth was roughly uniform across donors.

The PCR employed 60 Vbeta primers together with 13 Jbeta primers. The assay was immunoSEQ multiplex PCR, and TCRdb's table has in-frame clones only and misses some. This table lists under 90,000 clones. On this clone itself: Its cognate antigen is unknown.

The receptor was isolated from a female donor in good health and CMV-seropositive. Source material: PBMCs.

CDR3 in amino acids: CASSLVSGQGNYGYTF. CDR3 nucleotides: TGTGCCAGCAGCTTAGTTTCGGGACAGGGAAACTATGGCTACACCTTC. This chain joins TRBV11-2 and TRBJ1-2; 9 positions match TRBD1. CDR3 size: 16 residues. V gave up 1 base and J gave up 2 bases; unmatched junction bases: 5. Germline loops: CDR1 SGHAT, CDR2 FQNNGV.